The entry below describes one T cell receptor beta chain. The data belong to a study of cytomegalovirus exposure and HLA in healthy donors. The CDR3 is 17 amino acids. With 3 bases clipped from V and 3 bases from J, the junction kept 11 bases outside the gene matches. Germline assignment: CDR1 SGHNT and CDR2 YYREEE (reference sequence). The PCR made use of 60 Vbeta and 13 Jbeta primers. The table came from immunoSEQ multiplex PCR; TCRdb's copy has only in-frame clones and leaves some out. The table records around 150,000 clones, 78% of them present only once. The source of this sequence is a male donor in good health and CMV-seronegative. The chain recombines TRBV5-4 with TRBJ2-5; TRBD1 matches 10 bases. Sequences were obtained from PBMCs. The CDR3 here is CASSSPGQGITKETQYF. CDR3 DNA sequence: TGTGCCAGCAGCTCCCCGGGACAGGGGATAACTAAAGAGACCCAGTACTTC.